The present T cell receptor (beta chain) was sequenced within a study of blood T cell repertoires in COVID-19. Study as a whole: Donors in the United States, Italy and Spain gave samples during acute or convalescent COVID-19. Sample material is recorded as cDNA or gDNA derived from T cells, B-cell-depleted T cells, or PBMCs.

Trimming cost V 2 bases and J 0 bases, with 5 bases left between them. Germline CDR1 reads SGHAT; CDR2 reads FQNNGV. The CDR3 sequence is 13 residues long. In the study's own analysis: Nucleated cell number was recorded as an estimate derived from reference gene primer amplification. This table comes from immunoSEQ multiplex PCR, and its TCRdb copy is limited to in-frame clones, with some not included. Clone size and V and J calls were adopted from that table, with D and trimming inferred from the DNA. The sample contains 95,000 or so clones, roughly 76% of which appear only once. Followed longitudinally, the Seattle patients had been enrolled during active infection.

The chain has TRBV11-2 and TRBJ2-7, with D hard to call. The clonotype was recovered from an elderly man with COVID-19, enrolled during active disease. Sequences were obtained from peripheral blood. The CDR3 sequence is CASSLYISYEQYF. The CDR3 nucleotides are TGTGCCAGCAGCTTATACATCTCCTACGAGCAGTACTTC.